This paragraph covers one T cell receptor (beta chain) sequence. This sample was included in a study of blood T cell repertoires in COVID-19. Study-wide background: Sites in the United States, Italy and Spain provided acute and convalescent COVID-19 samples. Sources were T cells, B-cell-depleted T cells, or PBMCs; the material itself was cDNA or gDNA.

The germline CDR1 and CDR2 sequences are MNHEY and SVGEGT. This CDR3 is 15 amino acids long. Between the trimmed V and J ends, which lost 7 bases and 0 bases, there was a span of 15 bases. Assay used: immunoSEQ multiplex PCR; TCRdb lists only in-frame clones, some missing. The profile covers 150,000 to 200,000 clones, with approximately 86% appearing a single time and 1.6% taken by the ten largest. The rearrangement joins TRBV6-2 or TRBV6-3 to TRBJ1-1; the D is unclear. The TCR was taken from a woman aged 45-65 years with acute or convalescent COVID-19. The source material was peripheral blood. DNA for the CDR3: TGTGCCAGCACCCCGCGGGGATCCATGAACACTGAAGCTTTCTTT. Its protein is CASTPRGSMNTEAFF.